The clone carrying this T cell receptor beta chain showed up many times. The data were taken from a study of T cells in Graves' hyperthyroidism and ophthalmopathy. The source material, RNA transcripts, was used to amplify TCR beta CDR3 regions. The study used the HTBI primer set for a first-round RT-PCR of the TCR CDR3. TCRdb used MiXCR to reprocess the multiplex PCR reads, holding one entry per CDR3 protein. The sample has some 560,000 distinct CDR3 sequences; about 15% are singletons. The V gene lost 3 bases and the J gene lost 4 bases, with 15 bases spanning the gap. Germline CDR1 reads SEHNR; CDR2 reads FQNEAQ (reference sequence). The CDR3 is 15 residues long.

The chain carries TRBV7-9 and TRBJ1-2; D ambiguous. Sequencing used blood. This TCR derives from a woman aged 30 to 39 with Graves' hyperthyroidism. DNA for the CDR3: TGTGCCAGCAGCTTTGCTTCGCGCGAGTTCTATGGCTACACCTTC. Protein sequence: CASSFASREFYGYTF. Combining the CDR3 with reference TRBV7-9 and TRBJ1-2 gives the whole variable domain DTGVSQNPRHKITKRGQNVTFRCDPISEHNRLYWYRQTLGQGPEFLTYFQNEAQLEKSRLLSDRFSAERPKGSFSTLEIQRTEQGDSAMYLCASSFASREFYGYTFGSGTRLTVV.